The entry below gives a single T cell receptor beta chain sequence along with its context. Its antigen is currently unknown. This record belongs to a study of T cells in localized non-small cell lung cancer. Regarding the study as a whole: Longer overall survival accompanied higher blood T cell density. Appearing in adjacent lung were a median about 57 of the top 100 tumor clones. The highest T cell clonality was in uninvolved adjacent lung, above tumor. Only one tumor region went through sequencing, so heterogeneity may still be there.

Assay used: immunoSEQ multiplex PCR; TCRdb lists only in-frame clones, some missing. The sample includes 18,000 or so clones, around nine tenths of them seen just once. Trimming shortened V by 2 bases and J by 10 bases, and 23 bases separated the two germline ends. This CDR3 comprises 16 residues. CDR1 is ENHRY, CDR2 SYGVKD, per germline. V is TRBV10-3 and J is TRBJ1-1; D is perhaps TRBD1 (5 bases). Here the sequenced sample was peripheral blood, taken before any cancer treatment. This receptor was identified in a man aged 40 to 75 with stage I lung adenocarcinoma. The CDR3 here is CAISELSGAEGWGAFF. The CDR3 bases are TGTGCCATCAGTGAGCTCTCAGGTGCCGAGGGGTGGGGAGCTTTCTTT.